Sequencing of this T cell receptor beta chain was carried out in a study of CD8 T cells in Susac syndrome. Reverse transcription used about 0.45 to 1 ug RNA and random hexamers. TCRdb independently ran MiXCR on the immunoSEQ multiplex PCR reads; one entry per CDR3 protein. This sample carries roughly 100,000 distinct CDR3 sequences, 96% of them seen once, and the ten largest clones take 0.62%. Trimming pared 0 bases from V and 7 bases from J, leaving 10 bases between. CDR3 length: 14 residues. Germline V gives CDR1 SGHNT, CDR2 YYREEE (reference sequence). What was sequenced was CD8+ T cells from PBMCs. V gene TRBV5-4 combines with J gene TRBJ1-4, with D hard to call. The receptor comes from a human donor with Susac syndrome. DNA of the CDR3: TGTGCCAGCAGCTTGGCGGACGGGCGTGAAAAACTGTTTTTT. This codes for CASSLADGREKLFF.